These T cell receptor beta chains were read from a single sample in a study of control samples from healthy donors and cancer patients. Sequencing was performed with immunoSEQ multiplex PCR; in TCRdb, only in-frame clones are kept and a portion is missing. The data show around 170,000 clones, 90% seen once. Sequencing was carried out using blood. These receptors were obtained from a woman aged 50 to 60 in good health. Each CDR3 is given with its conserved first and last residue. The D gene is left open where the match is weak. Only part of the rows carry a size: once, few, many, or a class if the clone is expanded.

j_gene	v_gene	d_gene	abundance	CDR3aa	CDR3nt
TRBJ1-2	TRBV7-9	TRBD1	once	CASSVRQGGGGYTF	TGTGCCAGCAGCGTAAGACAGGGAGGAGGTGGCTACACCTTC
TRBJ2-1	TRBV10-3	NA	NA	CAISRVGTPSYNEQFF	TGTGCCATCAGCCGAGTCGGAACGCCTTCCTACAATGAGCAGTTCTTC
TRBJ2-5	TRBV7-2	TRBD2	NA	CASSLGLAGETQYF	TGTGCCAGCAGCTTAGGACTAGCGGGAGAGACCCAGTACTTC
TRBJ2-7	TRBV4-2	NA	NA	CASSQDIEGYEQYF	TGTGCCAGCAGCCAAGATATAGAGGGGTACGAGCAGTACTTC
TRBJ1-5	TRBV19	NA	NA	CASRSGVAYQPQHF	TGTGCCAGTAGATCGGGAGTTGCGTATCAGCCCCAGCATTTT
TRBJ2-3	TRBV28	NA	NA	CASSLNGLTDTQYF	TGTGCCAGCAGTTTAAACGGACTCACAGATACGCAGTATTTT
TRBJ2-1	TRBV29-1	NA	NA	CSVQYEQFF	TGCAGCGTGCAATATGAGCAGTTCTTC
TRBJ2-5	TRBV7-2	NA	NA	CASTPFLETQYF	TGTGCCAGCACCCCATTTTTGGAGACCCAGTACTTC
TRBJ1-4	TRBV29-1	TRBD1	NA	CSVGTGGAGLDEKLFF	TGCAGCGTTGGGACAGGGGGCGCGGGTCTTGATGAAAAACTGTTTTTT
TRBJ2-7	TRBV9	TRBD1	few	CASSVSGQGFEQYF	TGTGCCAGCAGCGTATCCGGACAGGGGTTCGAGCAGTACTTC
TRBJ2-7	TRBV6-1	TRBD1	NA	CASSEQPGQPYEQYF	TGTGCCAGCAGTGAACAGCCGGGACAGCCCTACGAGCAGTACTTC
TRBJ2-1	TRBV25-1	NA	NA	CASSVGSGIGGQFF	TGTGCCAGCAGTGTGGGTTCAGGGATTGGCGGGCAGTTCTTC
TRBJ1-5	TRBV28	NA	NA	CASSFVGSRNQPQHF	TGTGCCAGCAGTTTTGTAGGGTCGCGCAATCAGCCCCAGCATTTT
TRBJ1-2	TRBV28	NA	NA	CASRQGPGRGYTF	TGTGCCAGCAGACAAGGCCCGGGGCGCGGCTACACCTTC
TRBJ1-1	TRBV2	TRBD1	NA	CASSKTGSRASEAFF	TGTGCCAGCAGTAAGACAGGGTCTAGGGCTTCTGAAGCTTTCTTT
TRBJ1-6	TRBV19	NA	once	CASSIRQVISDNSSPLHF	TGTGCCAGTAGTATACGGCAGGTTATTTCCGATAATTCGTCGCCCCTCCACTTT
TRBJ2-1	TRBV5-8	NA	NA	CASSLGFTARNEQFF	TGTGCCAGCAGCCTAGGGTTTACCGCTAGGAATGAGCAGTTCTTC
TRBJ1-5	TRBV2	NA	NA	CASSLGTAGRQPQHF	TGTGCCAGCAGCCTCGGGACGGCGGGGAGGCAGCCCCAGCATTTT
TRBJ1-3	TRBV7-2	NA	NA	CASSLRASSGNTIYF	TGTGCCAGCAGCTTACGGGCCTCCTCTGGAAACACCATATATTTT
TRBJ2-2	TRBV19	TRBD2	NA	CASSIWGGTGELFF	TGTGCCAGTAGCATTTGGGGGGGAACCGGGGAGCTGTTTTTT
TRBJ1-4	TRBV4-1	NA	few	CASSPAWKKLFF	TGCGCCAGCAGCCCGGCCTGGAAAAAACTGTTTTTT
TRBJ2-7	TRBV7-9	TRBD1	NA	CASSTGGAYEQYF	TGTGCCAGCAGCACAGGGGGAGCCTACGAGCAGTACTTC